The clone carrying this T cell receptor (beta chain) appeared a single time. Libraries were prepared by immunoSEQ multiplex PCR; TCRdb keeps only in-frame clonotypes and omits some of them. The sample carries 110,000 or so clones, approximately 87% recorded once. This sample was taken from a study of blood T cell repertoires in COVID-19. Across the whole study: Acute and convalescent COVID-19 samples came from the United States, Italy and Spain.

V was clipped by 1 base and J by 3 bases, with 12 bases between them. The CDR3 consists of 16 residues. Germline loops: CDR1 MDHEN, CDR2 SYDVKM. This sequence was found in an older woman with acute or convalescent COVID-19. This chain joins TRBV28 and TRBJ1-4; weak D call: TRBD1 (5 bases). Material for sequencing was peripheral blood. The CDR3 DNA is TGTGCCAGCAGTTTATATCGATGGGGCTCTAATGAAAAACTGTTTTTT. The encoded protein is CASSLYRWGSNEKLFF.